The 20 T cell receptor beta chains in this list originate from one sample, sequenced in a study of cytomegalovirus exposure and HLA in healthy donors. The PCR employed 60 Vbeta primers together with 13 Jbeta primers. Assay used: immunoSEQ multiplex PCR; TCRdb lists only in-frame clones, some missing. The data show roughly 160,000 clones, with roughly 80% seen just once and 2.4% held by the top ten. Sequenced input: PBMCs. The receptors come from a male donor in good health and CMV-seronegative.

The chain has TRBV19 and TRBJ1-1, with D perhaps matching TRBD1 (6 bases). This CDR3 has 14 amino acids. With 4 bases removed from V and 5 bases from J, the gap between germline ends came to 14 bases. Germline V gene data show CDR1 as LNHDA and CDR2 as SQIVND (reference sequence). The CDR3 DNA is TGTGCCAGTAGTAATACAGGGCGGGGGACTGAAGCTTTCTTT. As protein: CASSNTGRGTEAFF.

The chain has TRBV19 and TRBJ2-1; 8 positions match TRBD1. J was trimmed by 4 bases and V by 6 bases; bases with no gene match: 2. The CDR3 runs to 13 residues. Germline V gene data show CDR1 as LNHDA and CDR2 as SQIVND (reference sequence). The CDR3 loop reads CASRRTGYNEQFF. CDR3 nucleotides: TGTGCCAGTAGGAGGACAGGGTACAATGAGCAGTTCTTC. Looking up the rest from reference TRBV19 and TRBJ2-1 gives the full variable domain: DGGITQSPKYLFRKEGQNVTLSCEQNLNHDAMYWYRQDPGQGLRLIYYSQIVNDFQKGDIAEGYSVSREKKESFPLTVTSAQKNPTAFYLCASRRTGYNEQFFGPGTRLTVL.

A few counts support this clone. The genes are TRBV7-2 and TRBJ2-5, with a possible D match to TRBD2 (5 bases). The CDR3 is 13 amino acids. Germline assignment: CDR1 SGHTA and CDR2 FQGNSA. Trimming stripped 1 base from V and 5 bases from J, with 8 bases between. CDR3 in DNA: TGTGCCAGCAGCTTAGGAGGGCGGGAGACCCAGTACTTC. It specifies CASSLGGRETQYF.

This rearrangement joins TRBV7-3 to TRBJ2-4, with D possibly TRBD2 on 5 matching bases. The CDR3 loop spans 13 amino acids. V dropped 6 bases and J dropped 6 bases, with 12 bases sitting between them. CDR1 and CDR2 from the germline V gene are SGHTA and FQGTGA. Here the CDR3 DNA reads TGTGCCAGCAGTTCCCCAGGAGGAAACATTCAGTACTTC. Protein product: CASSSPGGNIQYF.

The sample holds one count of this clone. This sequence joins TRBV7-7 and TRBJ2-2, with 9 bases aligning to TRBD2. Trimming took 4 bases from V and 6 from J; bases not matched to a gene: 9. The CDR3 loop spans 16 amino acids. Per germline, CDR1 SSHAT and CDR2 FNYEAQ (reference sequence). The CDR3 DNA reads TGTGCCAGCAGCTCCGACCCCGTAGCGGGGGCCGGGGAGCTGTTTTTT. Protein sequence: CASSSDPVAGAGELFF. Together with reference TRBV7-7 and TRBJ2-2, the CDR3 gives the full variable domain: GAGVSQSPRYKVTKRGQDVTLRCDPISSHATLYWYQQALGQGPEFLTYFNYEAQPDKSGLPSDRFSAERPEGSISTLTIQRTEQRDSAMYRCASSSDPVAGAGELFFGEGSRLTVL.

Note on this clone: Other DNA sequences in this sample translate to the same CDR3. The CDR3 coding sequence is TGTGCCAGCAGTTTTGGCGGTTCCTACGAGCAGTACTTC. Amino acids: CASSFGGSYEQYF. The chain couples TRBV28 to TRBJ2-7; the D is unclear. V dropped 3 bases and J dropped 1 base, with 7 bases sitting between them. Germline V gene data show CDR1 as MDHEN and CDR2 as SYDVKM. The CDR3 runs to 13 residues. The variable domain in full, completed from reference TRBV28 and TRBJ2-7, reads DVKVTQSSRYLVKRTGEKVFLECVQDMDHENMFWYRQDPGLGLRLIYFSYDVKMKEKGDIPEGYSVSREKKERFSLILESASTNQTSMYLCASSFGGSYEQYFGPGTRLTVT.

In DNA, the CDR3 is TGTGCCAGCAGCTTATTAGGAAACACCATATATTTT. The encoded protein is CASSLLGNTIYF. V and J are TRBV7-9 and TRBJ1-3; D is unclear. The CDR3 spans 12 residues. The V gene's germline CDR1 is SEHNR and CDR2 FQNEAQ (reference sequence). Trimming cost V 2 bases and J 4 bases, with 3 bases left between them.

This chain connects TRBV14 to TRBJ2-3, with 9 bases matching TRBD2. This CDR3 region has 18 residues. Germline V gives CDR1 SGHDN, CDR2 FVKESK. V was pared by 2 bases and J by 2 bases, with 11 bases of the junction left unmatched. CDR3 sequence reads: CASSQPRGLAGYTDTQYF. The CDR3 region has the DNA TGTGCCAGCAGCCAACCCCGAGGGCTAGCGGGGTACACAGATACGCAGTATTTT.

The genes are TRBV7-8 and TRBJ2-3; 8 bases align to TRBD2. Germline values: CDR1 SGHVS, CDR2 FQNEAQ. The CDR3 loop spans 16 amino acids. Trimming removed 4 bases from V and 2 bases from J; junction bases left unmatched: 8. CDR3 sequence: CASSSKGLALTDTQYF. CDR3 in DNA: TGTGCCAGCAGCTCGAAAGGACTAGCACTCACAGATACGCAGTATTTT. The entire variable domain, with the rest obtained from reference TRBV7-8 and TRBJ2-3, is as follows: GAGVSQSPRYKVAKRGQDVALRCDPISGHVSLFWYQQALGQGPEFLTYFQNEAQLDKSGLPSDRFFAERPEGSVSTLKIQRTQQEDSAVYLCASSSKGLALTDTQYFGPGTRLTVL.

The table lists this clone with a few counts. The V and J genes are TRBV6-4 and TRBJ2-3, with D possibly being TRBD1 (6 bases). Trimming left V 3 bases short and J 6 bases short, with 10 bases between. The CDR3 has 13 residues. From germline, CDR1 is MRHNA and CDR2 SNTAGT. The CDR3 loop is CASSELRGDTQYF. DNA for the CDR3: TGTGCCAGCAGTGAACTAAGGGGGGATACGCAGTATTTT.

The rearrangement joins TRBV21-1 to TRBJ1-2. TRBV21-1 is reported as a pseudogene. This CDR3 has 17 residues. CDR3 residues: CASRPLVQCNAGSGYTF. The CDR3, as DNA: TGTGCCAGCAGACCCCTTGTACAGTGCAATGCGGGGTCTGGCTACACCTTC.

This chain uses TRBV27 with TRBJ2-7; 10 nucleotides line up with TRBD2. Per the germline V gene, CDR1 is MNHEY and CDR2 is SMNVEV (reference sequence). This CDR3 is built from 13 residues. With 6 bases clipped from V and 3 bases from J, the junction kept 2 bases outside the gene matches. CDR3 sequence reads: CASSPSGGYEQYF. In DNA form, the CDR3 reads TGTGCCAGCAGCCCTAGCGGGGGCTACGAGCAGTACTTC.

V gene TRBV5-1 combines with J gene TRBJ2-1; TRBD2 matches at 9 bases. V was clipped by 0 bases and J by 10 bases; unmatched bases: 11. The CDR3 totals 16 residues. Germline CDR1 is SGHRS and CDR2 is YFSETQ. The CDR3 region is CASSLAGAGGQGEQFF. Written as DNA, the CDR3 is TGCGCCAGCAGCTTGGCCGGGGCGGGAGGGCAGGGGGAGCAGTTCTTC.

This chain links TRBV28 with TRBJ1-1; 11 nucleotides line up with TRBD1. The CDR3 is 17 amino acids. The J segment lost 0 bases and the V segment lost 4 bases, leaving 7 bases of the junction unmatched. Germline values: CDR1 MDHEN, CDR2 SYDVKM. The CDR3 loop reads CASSWGTGGGVNTEAFF. The CDR3 DNA reads as TGTGCCAGCAGTTGGGGGACAGGGGGTGGGGTGAACACTGAAGCTTTCTTT.

The rearrangement uses TRBV27 and TRBJ2-7; 10 nucleotides agree with TRBD2. V was clipped by 3 bases and J by 2 bases; unmatched bases: 10. The CDR3 contains 17 residues. Germline lookup yields CDR1 MNHEY and CDR2 SMNVEV (reference sequence). Here the CDR3 reads CASSLLKIAGGTYEQYF. CDR3 DNA sequence: TGTGCCAGCAGTTTGTTAAAAATAGCGGGAGGTACCTACGAGCAGTACTTC.

The genes are TRBV7-2 and TRBJ2-7, with 13 positions matching TRBD2. V was clipped by 2 bases and J by 3 bases; unmatched bases: 10. Germline CDR1 reads SGHTA; CDR2 reads FQGNSA. This CDR3 contains 18 residues. DNA of the CDR3: TGTGCCAGCAGCTTAAAGGCACTAGCGGGAGGGTATATCTACGAGCAGTACTTC. This sequence encodes CASSLKALAGGYIYEQYF.

About this clone: Other DNA sequences within the sample encode an identical CDR3. The rearrangement joins TRBV5-1 to TRBJ1-4; D unresolved. CDR1 is SGHRS and CDR2 is YFSETQ in the germline V gene. The V end lost 0 bases, the J end lost 1 base, and 4 bases lay between the germline ends. The CDR3 consists of 14 residues. CDR3 sequence (DNA): TGCGCCAGCAGCTTGGGGAGAACTAATGAAAAACTGTTTTTT. Protein sequence: CASSLGRTNEKLFF.

The V gene is TRBV5-1, the J gene TRBJ1-2; TRBD1 matches at 11 bases. Germline-derived CDR1 and CDR2 are SGHRS and YFSETQ. J was trimmed by 3 bases and V by 3 bases; bases with no gene match: 1. The CDR3 is 14 amino acids. The CDR3 DNA follows: TGCGCCAGCAGCTGGACAGGGGGCGACTATGGCTACACCTTC. Its translation is CASSWTGGDYGYTF.

This clone was counted a few times. This sequence joins TRBV14 and TRBJ2-1, with 10 bases lining up with TRBD1. J lost 6 bases, V lost 3 bases, and 2 bases had no gene match. Looked up from germline, CDR1 is SGHDN and CDR2 is FVKESK. The CDR3 is 14 residues long. CDR3 amino acids: CASSQDRGINEQFF. In DNA form, the CDR3 reads TGTGCCAGCAGCCAGGACAGGGGGATCAATGAGCAGTTCTTC. Together with reference TRBV14 and TRBJ2-1, the CDR3 gives the full variable domain: EAGVTQFPSHSVIEKGQTVTLRCDPISGHDNLYWYRRVMGKEIKFLLHFVKESKQDESGMPNNRFLAERTGGTYSTLKVQPAELEDSGVYFCASSQDRGINEQFFGPGTRLTVL.

This chain uses TRBV4-1 with TRBJ2-7, with D perhaps TRBD1 (6 bases). The germline V gene encodes CDR1 MGHRA and CDR2 YSYEKL. The CDR3 is made up of 19 amino acids. Trimming removed 0 bases at V and 3 bases at J, with 24 bases between. The DNA of the CDR3 is TGCGCCAGCAGCCAAGATTTCAGCCACAGGGCCGATGCCGGCTACGAGCAGTACTTC. It specifies CASSQDFSHRADAGYEQYF.